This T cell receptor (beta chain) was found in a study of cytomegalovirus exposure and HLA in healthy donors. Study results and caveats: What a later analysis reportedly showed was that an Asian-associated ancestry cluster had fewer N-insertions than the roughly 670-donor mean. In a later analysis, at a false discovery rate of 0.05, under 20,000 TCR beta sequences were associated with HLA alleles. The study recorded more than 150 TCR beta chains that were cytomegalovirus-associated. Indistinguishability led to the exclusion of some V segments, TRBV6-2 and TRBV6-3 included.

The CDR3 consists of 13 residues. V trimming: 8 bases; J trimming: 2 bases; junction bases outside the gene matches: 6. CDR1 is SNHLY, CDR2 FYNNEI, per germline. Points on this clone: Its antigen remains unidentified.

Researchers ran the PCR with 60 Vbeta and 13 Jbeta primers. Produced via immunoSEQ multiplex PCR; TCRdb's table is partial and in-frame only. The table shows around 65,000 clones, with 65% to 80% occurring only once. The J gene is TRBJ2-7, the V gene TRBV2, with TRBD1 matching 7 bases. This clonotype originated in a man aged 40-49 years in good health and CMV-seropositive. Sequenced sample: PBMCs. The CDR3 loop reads CASERDRAYEQYF. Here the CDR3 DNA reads TGTGCCAGCGAGAGGGACAGAGCCTACGAGCAGTACTTC.